The 31 T cell receptor beta chains in this list originate from one sample, sequenced in a study of tumor-infiltrating lymphocytes in oesophageal squamous cell carcinoma. Each CDR3 protein gets one entry after TCRdb re-called the PCR reads with MiXCR. The sample shows 20,000 or so distinct CDR3 sequences, 40% to 50% of them seen only once. Sequencing was done on a sample of esophageal tumor tissue. The origin of the receptors is a male donor with esophageal squamous cell carcinoma.

The J gene is TRBJ2-1, the V gene TRBV18, with TRBD1 as a possible D gene (5 bases). This CDR3 contains 15 residues. V gave up 3 bases and J gave up 6 bases, with 15 bases separating them. Germline V CDR1 and CDR2: KGHSH, LQKENI. The CDR3 protein is CASSPPQGTTNEQFF. CDR3 bases: TGTGCCAGCTCACCTCCCCAGGGAACTACCAATGAGCAGTTCTTC.

V gene TRBV12-3 or TRBV12-4 combines with J gene TRBJ2-1; weak D call: TRBD1 (5 bases). The J call may be mistaken, given a closer DNA end match to TRBJ2-7. The CDR3 is 15 amino acids. The CDR3 nucleotides read TGTGCCAGCACCCTCTTAGGGGCCAGGGCCGATGAGCAGTACTTC. Amino acid sequence: CASTLLGARADEQYF.

On this clonotype: The conserved phenylalanine or tryptophan is not found at the CDR3 terminus, so this likely reflects a read error. The limits of the CDR3 on the DNA are not certain, so only TCRdb's listed CDR3 is given. The rearrangement joins TRBV7-3 to TRBJ1-1; no DNA check was done on the table's D call, TRBD1. Germline lookup yields CDR1 SGHTA and CDR2 FQGTGA. Counting both end residues, the CDR3 totals 15 amino acids. This CDR3 reads CASSLKGPLGASSSS.

This clonotype was seen more than once but under ten times. CDR3 nucleotides: TGTGCCAGCAGCTTAGAAGCCTTGGACAGGGGTTACGAGCAGTACTTC. Translation gives CASSLEALDRGYEQYF. V and J are TRBV7-8 and TRBJ2-5; 9 bases are shared with TRBD1. Matching the DNA end better, TRBJ2-7 makes the J call doubtful. CDR1 and CDR2 from the germline V gene are SGHVS and FQNEAQ. This CDR3 has 16 residues.

The V and J genes are TRBV7-2 and TRBJ2-7; D call uncertain. With 4 bases removed from V and 7 bases from J, the gap between germline ends came to 20 bases. The CDR3 totals 15 residues. Germline-derived CDR1 and CDR2 are SGHTA and FQGNSA. The CDR3 loop reads CASSSMLTAYNEQYF. CDR3 nucleotide sequence: TGTGCCAGCAGCTCGATGCTTACAGCCTACAATGAGCAGTACTTC.

This clonotype has ten or more counts. This chain links TRBV7-9 with TRBJ2-7, with 7 bases identical to TRBD1. The trim removed 5 bases at V and 3 bases at J, leaving 7 bases unmatched. Germline V lookup: CDR1 SEHNR, CDR2 FQNEAQ (reference sequence). The CDR3 spans 14 residues. In DNA, the CDR3 is TGTGCCAGCAGCCCCAGGGACAGCGGCTACGAGCAGTACTTC. This gives the protein CASSPRDSGYEQYF. The full variable domain, completed using reference TRBV7-9 and TRBJ2-7, is DTGVSQNPRHKITKRGQNVTFRCDPISEHNRLYWYRQTLGQGPEFLTYFQNEAQLEKSRLLSDRFSAERPKGSFSTLEIQRTEQGDSAMYLCASSPRDSGYEQYFGPGTRLTVT.

A few counts support this clonotype. Because the CDR3 is missing its conserved closing phenylalanine or tryptophan, this is likely a read error. It is unclear where the CDR3 begins or ends on the DNA, so no DNA is shown, and the CDR3 is as TCRdb lists it. The chain links TRBV27 to TRBJ1-1. From germline, CDR1 is MNHEY and CDR2 SMNVEV (reference sequence). The CDR3 is 17 residues long, counting both termini. The CDR3 reads CASSRVYPPTMSSSSGQ.

The J gene is TRBJ2-5, the V gene TRBV7-4; 8 positions match TRBD1. CDR1 and CDR2 (germline): SGHVT, SQSDAQ. J gave up 5 bases and V 5 bases, and 10 bases lay outside the gene matches. The CDR3 loop spans 15 amino acids. The CDR3 region has the DNA TGTGCCAGCAGCAAGACCCAGGGGGCTGGGGAGACCCAGTACTTC. Protein sequence: CASSKTQGAGETQYF.

This clonotype has ten or more counts. The gene calls are TRBV27 and TRBJ2-3; 7 bases map to TRBD2. Looked up from germline, CDR1 is MNHEY and CDR2 is SMNVEV (reference sequence). Trimming removed 9 bases from V and 2 bases from J; junction bases left unmatched: 14. The CDR3 runs 16 residues. The CDR3 DNA reads as TGTGCCAGTACCTCCGGGACTAAGCCCTCCACAGATACGCAGTATTTT. Protein product: CASTSGTKPSTDTQYF.

This clonotype was found a few times. The chain couples TRBV12-3 or TRBV12-4 to TRBJ1-1, with a possible D match to TRBD1 (5 bases). V was trimmed by 5 bases and J by 1 base, leaving 8 bases between them. The CDR3 covers 13 residues. CDR3 residues: CASSKTGNTEAFF. CDR3 sequence (DNA): TGTGCCAGCAGTAAAACAGGGAACACTGAAGCTTTCTTT.

This rearrangement joins TRBV11-2 to TRBJ2-5; D unclear. Matching the DNA end better, TRBJ2-1 makes the J call doubtful. This CDR3 is built from 17 residues. Germline loops: CDR1 SGHAT, CDR2 FQNNGV. The CDR3 spells CASSLFSKDLTYNEQFF. The CDR3 DNA reads TGTGCCAGCAGCTTATTCAGTAAAGACCTCACCTACAATGAGCAGTTCTTC.

This clonotype is large. This sequence joins TRBV7-8 and TRBJ1-4, with D hard to call. The V gene lost 5 bases and the J gene lost 4 bases, with 17 bases spanning the gap. This CDR3 is built from 16 residues. Germline CDR1 is SGHVS and CDR2 is FQNEAQ. The CDR3 reads CASSPPRFGINEKLFF. The DNA of the CDR3 is TGTGCCAGCAGCCCGCCTCGTTTCGGGATTAATGAAAAACTGTTTTTT.

Worth noting for this clonotype: The conserved final phenylalanine or tryptophan is absent from the CDR3, which likely points to a read error. It is unclear where the CDR3 begins or ends on the DNA, so no DNA is shown, and the CDR3 is as TCRdb lists it. The J gene is TRBJ2-3, the V gene TRBV7-3; no check of the table's D call, TRBD2, against the DNA was made. The CDR3 has 19 amino acids, counting both end residues. The germline V gene encodes CDR1 SGHTA and CDR2 FQGTGA. CDR3 sequence: CASSPNSLAGGSVAQYFGP.

This clonotype occurred many times. The chain combines TRBV7-3 with TRBJ2-3; D is possibly TRBD2 (6 bases). The CDR3 is 15 residues long. From germline, CDR1 is SGHTA and CDR2 FQGTGA. The V end was cut by 5 bases, the J end by 2 bases, with 14 bases between. The CDR3: CASSPGGGPTDTQYF. CDR3 sequence (DNA): TGTGCCAGCAGCCCCGGGGGAGGCCCCACAGATACGCAGTATTTT.

Ten or more counts support this clonotype. This may come from a read error, since a much larger clone is one base off. This chain joins TRBV27 and TRBJ2-5; 8 nucleotides agree with TRBD2. Germline-derived CDR1 and CDR2 are MNHEY and SMNVEV (reference sequence). This CDR3 region has 14 residues. The junction had 18 bases not matched to a gene; V was cut back by 10 bases and J by 11 bases. This chain's CDR3 is CATYRGGDYNEQYF. In nucleotides, the CDR3 is TGTGCCACATATCGGGGGGGCGATTACAATGAGCAGTACTTC.

This clonotype appeared many times. The genes are TRBV5-6 and TRBJ2-5; 8 bases line up with TRBD1. Germline values: CDR1 SGHDT, CDR2 YYEEEE. Trimming took 6 bases from V and 2 from J; bases not matched to a gene: 6. CDR3 length: 14 residues. The DNA for the CDR3 is TGTGCCAGCACGCGACAGGGGAGTCAAGAGACCCAGTACTTC. Encoded protein: CASTRQGSQETQYF.

There are a few counts of this clonotype. In DNA, the CDR3 is TGTGCCAGCAGCTCTCAACAGGGGGCAAACACCATATATTTT. Encoded protein: CASSSQQGANTIYF. The rearrangement joins TRBV13 to TRBJ1-3, with TRBD1 matching over 9 bases. V lost 4 bases and J lost 6; bases outside the gene matches: 4. This CDR3 has 14 amino acids. From germline, CDR1 is PRHDT and CDR2 FYEKMQ (reference sequence).

In DNA, the CDR3 is TGTGCCAGCAAAATCACTTCAGGCGTAGATACGCAGTATTTT. Protein sequence: CASKITSGVDTQYF. The V and J genes are TRBV6-6 and TRBJ2-3, with D uncertain. Germline lookup yields CDR1 MNHNY and CDR2 SVGAGI (reference sequence). The CDR3 covers 14 residues. V was pared by 7 bases and J by 5 bases, with 16 bases between.

The chain joins TRBV7-4 to TRBJ2-7; the D is unclear. The J call may be faulty, since TRBJ1-2 better matches the DNA end. CDR3 length: 15 residues. In germline, CDR1 is SGHVT, CDR2 SQSDAQ. In nucleotides, the CDR3 is TGTGCCAGCAGCTTAGGTCTCGGCCGTGACGATGGCTACACCTTC. This translates into CASSLGLGRDDGYTF.

The chain combines TRBV20-1 with TRBJ2-1; D is unclear. Near its end, the DNA agrees better with TRBJ2-7, so the J call may be wrong. There are 13 residues in the CDR3. The germline CDR1 and CDR2 sequences are DFQATT and SNEGSKA (reference sequence). CDR3 in DNA: TGCAGTGCTAGAGTCAGTGATACCTACGAGCAGTACTTC. Translated: CSARVSDTYEQYF.

The chain is built from TRBV7-2 and TRBJ2-3; TRBD1 matches at 7 bases. The V segment lost 4 bases and the J segment 5 bases; nucleotides outside the gene matches: 9. Germline assignment: CDR1 SGHTA and CDR2 FQGNSA. The CDR3 is 15 residues long. CDR3 sequence: CASSWGTALGDTQYF. The CDR3 coding sequence is TGTGCCAGCAGCTGGGGGACAGCCCTCGGAGATACGCAGTATTTT. Looking up the rest from reference TRBV7-2 and TRBJ2-3 gives the full variable domain: GAGVSQSPSNKVTEKGKDVELRCDPISGHTALYWYRQSLGQGLEFLIYFQGNSAPDKSGLPSDRFSAERTGGSVSTLTIQRTQQEDSAVYLCASSWGTALGDTQYFGPGTRLTVL.

This clonotype was seen more than once but under ten times. V is TRBV7-3 and J is TRBJ2-3; 8 bases agree with TRBD2. Germline V gene data show CDR1 as SGHTA and CDR2 as FQGTGA. Trimming at V came to 0 bases and at J to 5 bases, leaving 4 bases not matched to a gene. The CDR3 is 15 residues long. DNA of the CDR3: TGTGCCAGCAGCTTAACAGCGGGAGAGATAGATACGCAGTATTTT. Protein sequence: CASSLTAGEIDTQYF. The variable domain in full, completed from reference TRBV7-3 and TRBJ2-3, reads GAGVSQTPSNKVTEKGKYVELRCDPISGHTALYWYRQSLGQGPEFLIYFQGTGAADDSGLPNDRFFAVRPEGSVSTLKIQRTERGDSAVYLCASSLTAGEIDTQYFGPGTRLTVL.

The gene calls are TRBV7-9 and TRBJ2-1; D is perhaps TRBD2 (5 bases). The CDR3 consists of 12 residues. V gave up 2 bases and J gave up 9 bases, with 8 bases separating them. Germline CDR1 is SEHNR and CDR2 is FQNEAQ (reference sequence). CDR3 nucleotides: TGTGCCAGCAGCTTAATGGCGGGTGAGCAGTTCTTC. It translates to CASSLMAGEQFF. The variable domain in full, completed from reference TRBV7-9 and TRBJ2-1, reads DTGVSQNPRHKITKRGQNVTFRCDPISEHNRLYWYRQTLGQGPEFLTYFQNEAQLEKSRLLSDRFSAERPKGSFSTLEIQRTEQGDSAMYLCASSLMAGEQFFGPGTRLTVL.

The gene calls are TRBV7-2 and TRBJ2-1; 10 bases map to TRBD2. CDR1 is SGHTA, CDR2 FQGNSA, per germline. The CDR3 sequence is 16 residues long. The V and J ends lost 1 base and 0 bases, in that order; junction bases with no gene match: 0. The CDR3 bases are TGTGCCAGCAGCTTAGGACTAGCGGGCTCCTACAATGAGCAGTTCTTC. Translated, it gives CASSLGLAGSYNEQFF. Variable domain in full (rest from reference TRBV7-2 and TRBJ2-1): GAGVSQSPSNKVTEKGKDVELRCDPISGHTALYWYRQSLGQGLEFLIYFQGNSAPDKSGLPSDRFSAERTGGSVSTLTIQRTQQEDSAVYLCASSLGLAGSYNEQFFGPGTRLTVL.

Comments on this clonotype: The CDR3 end shows no conserved phenylalanine or tryptophan, and so a read error is likely. The DNA is omitted, as the CDR3 cannot be located on it reliably, and the CDR3 follows TCRdb's listing. V is TRBV7-6 and J is TRBJ2-1; the table names TRBD2, a call not compared with the DNA. CDR1 and CDR2 (germline): SGHVS, FNYEAQ. Counting both end residues, the CDR3 totals 17 amino acids. The CDR3 reads CASSFGTSANNEQFFGA.

This clonotype qualifies as medium-sized. The CDR3 is CASSLGAGFTDTQYF. The CDR3 nucleotides are TGTGCCAGCAGCTTAGGAGCGGGGTTCACAGATACGCAGTATTTT. The rearrangement joins TRBV7-6 to TRBJ2-3; TRBD2 aligns across 7 bases. CDR1 and CDR2 from the germline V gene are SGHVS and FNYEAQ. The length of the CDR3 is 15 residues. Losses at the gene ends were 1 base for V and 2 bases for J; bases not matched to a gene: 3.

There are many counts of this clonotype. This chain connects TRBV24-1 to TRBJ2-2; no definite D call. The CDR3 length is 11 residues. Trimming took off 2 bases at V and 9 bases at J, with 3 bases between the two ends. CDR1 is KGHDR and CDR2 is SFDVKD in the germline V gene. CDR3 region: CATSDSRELFF. The CDR3 DNA reads TGTGCCACCAGTGATTCCAGGGAGCTGTTTTTT.

This clonotype turned up a few times. J is TRBJ2-7 and V is TRBV20-1; D may be TRBD1 or TRBD2 (6 bases each). TRBJ2-5 explains the end of the DNA better; the J call may be wrong. This CDR3 has 13 amino acids. Germline CDR1 reads DFQATT; CDR2 reads SNEGSKA (reference sequence). The CDR3 reads CSASWGAEETQYF. The CDR3 DNA reads as TGCAGTGCCTCCTGGGGGGCTGAGGAGACCCAGTACTTC.

The chain employs TRBV7-4 and TRBJ2-5, with 8 bases aligning to TRBD2. Germline-derived CDR1 and CDR2 are SGHVT and SQSDAQ. The CDR3 is 15 amino acids. J was trimmed by 5 bases and V by 5 bases; bases with no gene match: 10. The DNA of the CDR3 is TGTGCCAGCAGCCAACGGTGGTTAGCGGGGGAGACCCAGTACTTC. It is translated as CASSQRWLAGETQYF.

This sequence joins TRBV7-2 and TRBJ2-7, with D uncertain. CDR1 and CDR2 from the germline V gene are SGHTA and FQGNSA. Trimming stripped 1 base from V and 2 bases from J, with 9 bases between. The CDR3 is made up of 14 amino acids. CDR3 sequence: CASSLDPVTYEQYF. In DNA form, the CDR3 reads TGTGCCAGCAGCTTAGACCCAGTTACCTACGAGCAGTACTTC.

V usage is TRBV14 and J usage is TRBJ1-1; D unresolved. Germline assignment: CDR1 SGHDN and CDR2 FVKESK. This CDR3 has 15 amino acids. V was shortened by 1 base and J by 1 base, with 10 bases between the two germline ends. This CDR3 is CASSQGTYPNTEAFF. CDR3 in DNA: TGTGCCAGCAGCCAAGGCACGTACCCGAACACTGAAGCTTTCTTT.